The entry that follows covers one T cell receptor beta chain sequence. Original processing notes: Amplification of reference gene primers was used by the study to estimate nucleated cell counts. The repertoire was sequenced with immunoSEQ multiplex PCR; TCRdb's copy has only in-frame clones and lacks some. V, J and clone size are those of that table, while D and trimming were read from the DNA. The sample shows 180,000 or so clones, 75% to 90% of them seen only once. V dropped 5 bases and J dropped 0 bases, with 14 bases sitting between them. The germline gives CDR1 SGHTA, CDR2 FQGNSA. This CDR3 spans 15 amino acids. This specimen belongs to a study of blood T cell repertoires in COVID-19. As for the study in general: COVID-19 samples collected from the United States, Italy and Spain covered acute and convalescent phases. T cells, B-cell-depleted T cells, or PBMCs provided the cDNA or gDNA that served as material.

The specimen was peripheral blood. The J gene is TRBJ2-7, the V gene TRBV7-2; tentatively, D is TRBD2 (6 bases). The source is a woman aged 60 to 75 with acute or convalescent COVID-19. CDR3 sequence: CASSESGFSSYEQYF. The CDR3 coding sequence is TGTGCCAGCAGCGAGAGCGGGTTCAGCTCCTACGAGCAGTACTTC.